This TCR beta chain was identified during a study of cytomegalovirus exposure and HLA in healthy donors. Primers: 60 Vbeta forward and 13 Jbeta reverse. Sequenced by immunoSEQ multiplex PCR; TCRdb stores in-frame clones only, minus some. Of roughly 99,000 clones in the sample, roughly four fifths are singletons; the top ten hold 2% to 3%. The CDR3 is 16 residues long. J gave up 0 bases and V 4 bases, and 7 bases lay outside the gene matches. Germline-derived CDR1 and CDR2 are SGHDT and YYEEEE. The TCR originated in a young man in good health and CMV-seronegative. This chain joins TRBV5-6 and TRBJ2-3; 8 nucleotides agree with TRBD2. The sequenced sample was PBMCs. The CDR3 loop reads CASSPGTRGSTDTQYF. Here the CDR3 DNA reads TGTGCCAGCAGCCCCGGGACTAGAGGGAGCACAGATACGCAGTATTTT.